The clone carrying this TCR delta chain was counted only a few times. TCRdb lists the protein of a much larger clone for this DNA, which differs at residue 10, so this is likely a read error; the protein given here is translated from the DNA itself. From germline, CDR1 is TSWWSYY and CDR2 QGS. V trimming: 0 bases; J trimming: 0 bases; junction bases outside the gene matches: 34. The CDR3 contains 28 residues. TCRdb fed the multiplex PCR reads to CATT. The sample holds tens of thousands of delta-chain clones, roughly 1.4% seen once. This specimen belongs to a study of γδ T cells in repeated Plasmodium falciparum infection. Vgamma9/Vdelta2+ and Vdelta2-negative gammadelta T cells were flow-sorted from PBMC for bulk sequencing.

V usage is TRDV1 and J usage is TRDJ1; TRDD3 matches 13 bases. TCRdb supplies no J gene; here it was assigned by aligning the nucleotide sequence to germline. Sequencing input: gamma-delta T cells from blood. This clonotype was obtained from a pool of human donors (malaria-infected and uninfected, not separated). This chain's CDR3 is CALGELSHGLLREPYWGIRRAYTDKLIF. The CDR3 DNA follows: TGTGCTCTTGGGGAACTTAGTCATGGGCTCCTAAGGGAGCCGTACTGGGGGATACGTAGGGCGTACACCGATAAACTCATCTTT.